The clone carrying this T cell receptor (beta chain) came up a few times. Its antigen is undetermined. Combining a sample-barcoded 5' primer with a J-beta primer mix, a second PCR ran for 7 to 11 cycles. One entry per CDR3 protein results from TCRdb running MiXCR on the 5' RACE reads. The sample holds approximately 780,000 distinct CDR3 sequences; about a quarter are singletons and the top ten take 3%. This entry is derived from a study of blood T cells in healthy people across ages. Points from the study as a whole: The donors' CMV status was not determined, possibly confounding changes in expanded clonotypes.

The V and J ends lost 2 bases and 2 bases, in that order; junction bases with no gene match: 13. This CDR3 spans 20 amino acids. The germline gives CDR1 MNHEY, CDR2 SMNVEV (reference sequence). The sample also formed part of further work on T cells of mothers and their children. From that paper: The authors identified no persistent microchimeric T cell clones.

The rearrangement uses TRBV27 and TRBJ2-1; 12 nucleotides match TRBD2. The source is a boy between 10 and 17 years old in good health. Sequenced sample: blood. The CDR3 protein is CASSLTLGLAGPNPYNEQFF. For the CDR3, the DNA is TGTGCCAGCAGTTTAACACTGGGACTAGCGGGTCCTAACCCCTACAATGAGCAGTTCTTC.